Listed below are T cell receptor beta chains from one sample, sequenced in a study of blood T cell repertoires in COVID-19. Only in-frame clones appear in the TCRdb table, and some are missing; sequencing was by immunoSEQ multiplex PCR. Among about 200,000 clones listed, under 90% were seen once. What was sequenced was peripheral blood. These receptors came from an elderly woman with COVID-19, enrolled during active disease. Both conserved end residues are part of each CDR3. The D gene is left open where the match is weak. Only part of the rows carry a size: once, few, many, or a class if the clone is expanded.

D	V	J	size	CDR3	DNA
.	TRBV24-1	TRBJ1-5	.	CATSDFRGGHNQPQHF	TGTGCCACCAGTGATTTTCGGGGGGGGCACAATCAGCCCCAGCATTTT
.	TRBV5-5	TRBJ2-5	.	CASSLVTIQETQYF	TGTGCCAGCAGCTTGGTGACTATTCAAGAGACCCAGTACTTC
TRBD2	TRBV10-3	TRBJ2-1	.	CAAGGLWGSYNEQFF	TGTGCCGCGGGGGGGCTGTGGGGCTCCTACAATGAGCAGTTCTTC
TRBD1	TRBV4-1	TRBJ1-4	.	CASSQVRQGADEKLFF	TGCGCCAGCAGCCAAGTAAGACAGGGGGCGGATGAAAAACTGTTTTTT
.	TRBV7-9	TRBJ2-1	.	CASSIQGHEQFF	TGTGCCAGCAGCATACAGGGTCATGAGCAGTTCTTC
.	TRBV7-2	TRBJ1-6	.	CASSLEGGNWAYNSPLHF	TGTGCCAGCAGCTTAGAGGGGGGGAACTGGGCCTATAATTCACCCCTCCACTTT
.	TRBV3-1/TRBV3-2	TRBJ1-1	.	CASSHQGGGTEAFF	TGTGCCAGCAGCCACCAGGGTGGGGGGACTGAAGCTTTCTTT
.	TRBV7-9	TRBJ2-3	.	CASSPGSGTDTQYF	TGTGCCAGCAGCCCAGGATCTGGCACAGATACGCAGTATTTT
.	TRBV5-5	TRBJ2-3	.	CASFRGGQADTQYF	TGTGCCAGCTTTAGGGGGGGCCAGGCAGATACGCAGTATTTT
TRBD2	TRBV6-5	TRBJ2-3	.	CASSRLARDTQYF	TGTGCCAGCAGCCGACTAGCGCGAGATACGCAGTATTTT
.	TRBV3-1/TRBV3-2	TRBJ1-3	.	CASSQGGYSGNTIYF	TGTGCCAGCAGCCAGGGCGGGTACTCTGGAAACACCATATATTTT
TRBD2	TRBV7-9	TRBJ2-3	.	CASSYSGGDTQYF	TGTGCCAGCAGTTATAGCGGGGGAGATACGCAGTATTTT
TRBD2	TRBV5-5	TRBJ2-3	.	CASTKIRGGLGSTDTQYF	TGTGCCAGCACTAAAATAAGGGGAGGGCTGGGTTCCACAGATACGCAGTATTTT
.	TRBV10-2	TRBJ1-1	.	CASRNQVNTEAFF	TGCGCCAGCAGGAATCAGGTTAACACTGAAGCTTTCTTT
.	TRBV10-3	TRBJ2-1	.	CAIRGLGGANEQFF	TGTGCCATCAGGGGGCTAGGCGGGGCCAATGAGCAGTTCTTC
.	TRBV5-8	TRBJ2-7	.	CASSLGQLGYEQYF	TGTGCCAGCAGCTTGGGACAGCTTGGTTACGAGCAGTACTTC
TRBD2	TRBV18	TRBJ2-2	.	CASSPPSSGRLTGELFF	TGTGCCAGCTCACCACCGTCTAGCGGGAGATTGACCGGGGAGCTGTTTTTT
.	TRBV28	TRBJ2-1	.	CASTEGAYNEQFF	TGTGCCAGCACCGAAGGGGCCTACAATGAGCAGTTCTTC
.	TRBV19	TRBJ1-1	.	CASSTPGGRGPNTEAFF	TGTGCCAGTAGTACCCCCGGGGGGCGCGGGCCGAACACTGAAGCTTTCTTT
.	TRBV9	TRBJ1-3	.	CASSGKQGSGNTIYF	TGTGCCAGCAGCGGAAAACAGGGTTCAGGAAACACCATATATTTT
TRBD1	TRBV27	TRBJ1-5	.	CASRPGQGWDQPQHF	TGTGCCAGCAGACCTGGACAGGGCTGGGATCAGCCCCAGCATTTT
.	TRBV10-3	TRBJ2-5	.	CAIRQNSGMETQYF	TGTGCCATCAGGCAGAATTCCGGGATGGAGACCCAGTACTTC
.	TRBV2	TRBJ1-5	.	CASSSEEVLVGHF	TGTGCCAGCAGTTCGGAGGAGGTGCTGGTTGGGCATTTT
TRBD1	TRBV3-1/TRBV3-2	TRBJ2-7	.	CASSRREPGQGPYEQYF	TGTGCCAGCAGCCGGCGGGAGCCGGGACAGGGGCCTTACGAGCAGTACTTC
TRBD1	TRBV20-1	TRBJ2-2	few	CSASGAGGTGELFF	TGCAGTGCTAGTGGAGCAGGGGGAACCGGGGAGCTGTTTTTT
.	TRBV18	TRBJ2-5	.	CASSRTELETQYF	TGTGCCAGCTCCCGTACAGAACTAGAGACCCAGTACTTC
.	TRBV5-4	TRBJ1-5	.	CAMIHSTGGNGNQPQHF	TGTGCCATGATACACTCGACAGGAGGCAACGGCAATCAGCCCCAGCATTTT
.	TRBV27	TRBJ2-5	.	CASSFRPLPYRGTQYF	TGTGCCAGCAGTTTTCGTCCGCTGCCCTACCGTGGGACCCAGTACTTC
.	TRBV6-5	TRBJ2-1	.	CASRLIQGNEQFF	TGTGCCAGCCGCCTCATTCAGGGCAATGAGCAGTTCTTC
.	TRBV2	TRBJ2-1	.	CASTMRGSYNEQFF	TGTGCCAGCACTATGAGGGGGAGCTACAATGAGCAGTTCTTC
TRBD1	TRBV11-3	TRBJ2-1	.	CASSLAGGDYNEQFF	TGTGCCAGCAGCTTGGCAGGGGGCGATTACAATGAGCAGTTCTTC
.	TRBV5-1	TRBJ1-3	few	CASSPGRQAGNTIYF	TGCGCCAGCAGCCCGGGAAGGCAGGCTGGAAACACCATATATTTT
.	TRBV10-1	TRBJ2-7	once	CASSERPGEQYF	TGCGCCAGCAGTGAGAGACCGGGAGAGCAGTACTTC
.	TRBV20-1	TRBJ2-3	.	CSAKRSTQYF	TGCAGTGCCAAACGGAGTACGCAGTATTTT
TRBD1	TRBV19	TRBJ1-4	.	CASSAKTGGGEKLFF	TGTGCCAGTAGTGCCAAGACAGGGGGCGGAGAAAAACTGTTTTTT
TRBD1	TRBV19	TRBJ2-3	.	CASRRTTGEDTQYF	TGTGCCAGTAGGAGAACGACAGGGGAAGATACGCAGTATTTT
.	TRBV5-4	TRBJ1-2	.	CASSSSPEVVGYTF	TGTGCCAGCAGCTCGAGTCCTGAGGTTGTTGGCTACACCTTC
TRBD1	TRBV5-1	TRBJ1-2	.	CASSLAPTGGEYGYTF	TGCGCCAGCAGCTTGGCCCCGACAGGGGGCGAGTATGGCTACACCTTC
.	TRBV28	TRBJ1-2	.	CASSLGGGYGYTF	TGTGCCAGCAGTTTAGGGGGCGGGTATGGCTACACCTTC
.	TRBV5-6	TRBJ1-4	.	CASNWGQGGKLFF	TGTGCCAGCAACTGGGGCCAGGGAGGGAAACTGTTTTTT
.	TRBV27	TRBJ1-6	.	CASSFGNSPLHF	TGTGCCAGCAGTTTCGGGAATTCACCCCTCCACTTT
.	TRBV6-1	TRBJ2-2	once	CASSEVGQAGELFF	TGTGCCAGCAGTGAAGTGGGCCAAGCCGGGGAGCTGTTTTTT
.	TRBV28	TRBJ2-7	.	CASRSLGGARYEQYF	TGTGCCAGCAGGTCCCTGGGGGGGGCGAGGTACGAGCAGTACTTC
.	TRBV7-6	TRBJ2-2	.	CASSLRGAQNTGELFF	TGTGCCAGCAGCCTCCGAGGAGCGCAGAACACCGGGGAGCTGTTTTTT
.	TRBV2	TRBJ1-2	.	CASSESQSNGYTF	TGTGCCAGCAGTGAATCCCAATCCAATGGCTACACCTTC
.	TRBV11-2	TRBJ2-3	.	CASQGTDTQYF	TGTGCCAGCCAGGGGACAGATACGCAGTATTTT
.	TRBV29-1	TRBJ1-1	few	CSVDQVNTEAFF	TGCAGCGTTGATCAGGTTAACACTGAAGCTTTCTTT
.	TRBV12-3/TRBV12-4	TRBJ2-3	.	CASSSRRPQYF	TGTGCCAGCAGTTCGCGCAGGCCCCAGTATTTT
TRBD2	TRBV4-1	TRBJ2-1	.	CASSQAGSGVYNEQFF	TGCGCCAGCAGCCAAGCAGGGAGCGGGGTATACAATGAGCAGTTCTTC
.	TRBV5-4	TRBJ1-2	.	CASSTGTGTGYGYTF	TGTGCCAGCAGCACCGGGACCGGGACTGGCTATGGCTACACCTTC
TRBD1	TRBV5-1	TRBJ1-2	.	CASSLSVTGGEGYTF	TGCGCCAGCAGCTTGTCCGTGACAGGGGGTGAGGGCTACACCTTC
.	TRBV7-8	TRBJ1-1	.	CASSLGGHLLAEAFF	TGTGCCAGCAGCTTAGGAGGACACCTTTTGGCTGAAGCTTTCTTT
.	TRBV9	TRBJ2-2	.	CASSVLPDRLTGELFF	TGTGCCAGCAGCGTTCTCCCCGACAGATTAACCGGGGAGCTGTTTTTT
TRBD1	TRBV4-1	TRBJ2-1	once	CASSHTGAGEQFF	TGCGCCAGCAGCCACACAGGGGCCGGTGAGCAGTTCTTC